One and the same sample provided the 27 T cell receptor beta chains below, sequenced in a study of TIL therapy for anti-PD-1-resistant metastatic lung cancer. Time point in this sample: pre-treatment sample, taken before nivolumab and TIL therapy. The tumor samples were excised metastases, mostly pleural nodules or supraclavicular lymph nodes. The libraries were made with immunoSEQ v3. Generated by immunoSEQ multiplex PCR, the TCRdb table keeps only in-frame clones and is missing some. Among 95,000 or so clones listed, roughly two thirds were seen once. The sequencing here drew on tumor tissue, taken at baseline. These receptors originate from a person aged 25 to 85 with non-small cell lung cancer.

This chain links TRBV18 with TRBJ2-5, with D tentatively TRBD2 (5 bases). Germline V lookup: CDR1 KGHSH, CDR2 LQKENI. The CDR3 has 13 residues. Trimming stripped 1 base from V and 5 bases from J, with 8 bases between. CDR3 amino acids: CASSPRELETQYF. The DNA of the CDR3 is TGTGCCAGCTCACCACGGGAGTTGGAGACCCAGTACTTC.

The chain has TRBV30 and TRBJ2-5; D tentatively fits TRBD1 or TRBD2 (6 bases each). Germline CDR1 and CDR2: GTSNPN and SVGIG (reference sequence). The CDR3 totals 14 residues. Trimming stripped 3 bases from V and 5 bases from J, with 16 bases between. The CDR3 nucleotides read TGTGCCTGGAGGGGAGGTGGGGGGCGCGAGACCCAGTACTTC. This encodes CAWRGGGGRETQYF.

The J gene is TRBJ1-1, the V gene TRBV6-6, with D perhaps matching TRBD1 (6 bases). CDR3 size: 14 residues. With 3 bases removed from V and 5 bases from J, the gap between germline ends came to 13 bases. Germline V CDR1 and CDR2: MNHNY, SVGAGI (reference sequence). CDR3 in DNA: TGTGCCAGCAGTTATAGGGGGGCGCGGACTGAAGCTTTCTTT. Protein product: CASSYRGARTEAFF.

The chain carries TRBV28 and TRBJ2-7, with D perhaps given as TRBD1 or TRBD2 (5 bases each). The germline CDR1 and CDR2 sequences are MDHEN and SYDVKM. This CDR3 is 14 amino acids long. V shed 3 bases and J shed 4 bases, with 13 bases lying between them. CDR3: CASSFIGTTYEQYF. DNA for the CDR3: TGTGCCAGCAGTTTCATAGGGACGACTTACGAGCAGTACTTC.

V gene TRBV18 combines with J gene TRBJ2-7; 10 positions agree with TRBD2. V was clipped by 3 bases and J by 2 bases; unmatched bases: 16. The CDR3 has 19 residues. From germline, CDR1 is KGHSH and CDR2 LQKENI. CDR3 in DNA: TGTGCCAGCTCACCCCCAGGAAGAGCCCCGGGACTAGCGACCTACGAGCAGTACTTC. Residues: CASSPPGRAPGLATYEQYF.

There are a few counts of this clone. V usage is TRBV3-1 (or the pseudogene TRBV3-2) and J usage is TRBJ1-6; D is unclear. Per germline, CDR1 LGHDT and CDR2 YNNKEL (reference sequence). With 5 bases removed from V and 6 bases from J, the gap between germline ends came to 5 bases. The CDR3 runs 12 residues. The CDR3 nucleotides are TGTGCCAGCAGCTTTGGTAATTCACCCCTCCACTTT. It yields the protein CASSFGNSPLHF.

The chain carries TRBV5-6 and TRBJ1-2; D might be TRBD1 (6 bases). The germline gives CDR1 SGHDT, CDR2 YYEEEE. V lost 0 bases, J lost 2 bases, and 17 bases lay in between. This CDR3 has 17 amino acids. The CDR3 is CASSLEPNRERNYGYTF. CDR3 DNA sequence: TGTGCCAGCAGCTTGGAGCCTAACAGGGAGAGGAACTATGGCTACACCTTC.

The chain has TRBV4-1 and TRBJ2-5, with TRBD2 as a possible D gene (5 bases). The germline V gene has CDR1 MGHRA and CDR2 YSYEKL. Trimming left V 1 base short and J 5 bases short, with 17 bases between. The length of the CDR3 is 16 residues. The CDR3 nucleotides are TGCGCCAGCAGCCAAGGTTTAGGGCTGGGCGGGGAGACCCAGTACTTC. This codes for CASSQGLGLGGETQYF.

This clone was recorded once. The chain uses TRBV5-1 and TRBJ2-1; 7 nucleotides line up with TRBD2. Losses at the gene ends were 0 bases for V and 0 bases for J; bases not matched to a gene: 3. The CDR3 spans 16 residues. CDR1 and CDR2 from the germline V gene are SGHRS and YFSETQ. CDR3 region: CASSLVGDYSYNEQFF. The CDR3 DNA sequence: TGCGCCAGCAGCTTGGTGGGGGACTACTCCTACAATGAGCAGTTCTTC.

The chain recombines TRBV24-1 with TRBJ2-1, with D unresolved. Trimming took 0 bases from V and 7 from J, leaving 9 bases between them. The length of the CDR3 is 14 residues. The V gene's germline CDR1 is KGHDR and CDR2 SFDVKD. The CDR3 protein is CATSDLMASNEQFF. The CDR3 nucleotides are TGTGCCACCAGTGATTTGATGGCTAGTAATGAGCAGTTCTTC.

The chain couples TRBV5-5 to TRBJ2-5, with a weak D call TRBD1 (5 bases). The V gene's germline CDR1 is SGHKS and CDR2 YYEKEE (reference sequence). Trimming removed 1 base at V and 1 base at J, with 14 bases between. CDR3 length: 16 amino acids. The CDR3 sequence: CASSLTLGALQETQYF. The CDR3 bases are TGTGCCAGCAGCTTGACTTTAGGGGCTCTCCAAGAGACCCAGTACTTC.

The rearrangement links TRBV7-9 to TRBJ1-6, with TRBD1 identical over 12 bases. The CDR3 runs 16 residues. Per the germline V gene, CDR1 is SEHNR and CDR2 is FQNEAQ (reference sequence). Losses at the gene ends were 5 bases for V and 6 bases for J; bases not matched to a gene: 5. The CDR3 spells CASSPRDRGRNSPLHF. The CDR3 nucleotides read TGTGCCAGCAGCCCCCGGGACAGGGGGCGTAATTCACCCCTCCACTTT.

This clone was picked up one time. The gene calls are TRBV28 and TRBJ2-7, with D possibly matching TRBD1 (6 bases). V lost 4 bases to trimming and J lost 4 bases, with 14 bases between them. This CDR3 comprises 14 residues. CDR1 MDHEN and CDR2 SYDVKM come from the germline V gene. The CDR3 spells CASSSPGHTYEQYF. DNA of the CDR3: TGTGCCAGCAGTTCGCCGGGACACACATACGAGCAGTACTTC.

The chain carries TRBV6-5 and TRBJ2-3; TRBD2 agrees at 12 bases. The CDR3 extends over 14 amino acids. After removal of 6 bases from V and 6 bases from J, the junction contained 4 bases not matched to a gene. Germline V lookup: CDR1 MNHEY, CDR2 SVGAGI. The CDR3 nucleotides read TGTGCCAGCAGCCAGGGACTAGCGGGTGATACGCAGTATTTT. Translating it yields CASSQGLAGDTQYF.

The CDR3 DNA reads TGTGCCAGCAGTTTCGGGCGGGAGCTCTACGAGCAGTACTTC. Protein: CASSFGRELYEQYF. V usage is TRBV28 and J usage is TRBJ2-7; 7 nucleotides agree with TRBD2. With V trimmed by 3 bases and J by 3 bases, 5 bases remained unmatched. The CDR3 totals 14 residues. CDR1 is MDHEN, CDR2 SYDVKM, per germline.

The chain joins TRBV3-1 (or the pseudogene TRBV3-2) to TRBJ2-5; D not resolved. V dropped 3 bases and J dropped 4 bases, with 18 bases sitting between them. The CDR3 has 16 amino acids. Germline loops: CDR1 LGHDT, CDR2 YNNKEL (reference sequence). CDR3 DNA sequence: TGTGCCAGCAGCCACGCTCTTTGGCAGGCAGTAGAGACCCAGTACTTC. Residues: CASSHALWQAVETQYF.

This clone was counted only a few times. This chain uses TRBV24-1 with TRBJ2-2; TRBD2 matches at 7 bases. CDR1 is KGHDR, CDR2 SFDVKD, per germline. J lost 4 bases, V lost 0 bases, and 7 bases had no gene match. The CDR3 spans 17 residues. The CDR3 loop is CATSDLLGRGGTGELFF. The CDR3 DNA is TGTGCCACCAGTGATTTGCTAGGGAGGGGAGGCACCGGGGAGCTGTTTTTT.

Only a few counts were recorded for this clone. V usage is TRBV4-3 and J usage is TRBJ2-1; D remains unclear. The CDR3 runs to 14 residues. Trimming pared 0 bases from V and 10 bases from J, leaving 13 bases between. Germline V gene sequence: CDR1 LGHNA, CDR2 YSLEER. CDR3 coding DNA: TGCGCCAGCAGCCAAGAACTCCAACGAAGGGAGCAGTTCTTC. As protein: CASSQELQRREQFF.

For this clone: At one end, the junction sequence differs from germline, possibly due to a read error. The rearrangement links TRBV20-1 to TRBJ1-2; D is unclear. The CDR3 is 11 residues long. Germline CDR1 DFQATT, CDR2 SNEGSKA (reference sequence). This chain's CDR3 is CSARDRALPSF. CDR3 sequence (DNA): TGCAGTGCTAGAGATCGGGCTTTACCGAGCTTC.

The genes are TRBV14 and TRBJ2-1; 10 positions match TRBD1. The germline V gene encodes CDR1 SGHDN and CDR2 FVKESK. V shed 3 bases, J shed 2 bases, and the junction held 1 base outside the gene matches. The CDR3 is made up of 15 amino acids. The CDR3 DNA is TGTGCCAGCAGCCAGGGACAGGGGCCCTACAATGAGCAGTTCTTC. This sequence encodes CASSQGQGPYNEQFF.

The V call is TRBV7-2, the J call TRBJ1-5; 7 bases fit TRBD1. The V gene end was trimmed by 3 bases and the J gene end by 4 bases; junction bases not matched to a gene: 3. This CDR3 spans 14 amino acids. Per the germline V gene, CDR1 is SGHTA and CDR2 is FQGNSA. CDR3 in amino acids: CASSLNRGNQPQHF. In nucleotides, the CDR3 is TGTGCCAGCAGCTTGAACAGGGGAAATCAGCCCCAGCATTTT.

V is TRBV18 and J is TRBJ2-5; 10 bases are a match to TRBD1. Germline loops: CDR1 KGHSH, CDR2 LQKENI. The ends lost 3 bases at V and 10 bases at J; junction bases unmatched: 14. The CDR3 spans 16 residues. The CDR3 nucleotides are TGTGCCAGCTCACCGATACCGGGACAGGGGATTCAAGACCAGTACTTC. Encoded protein: CASSPIPGQGIQDQYF. The full variable domain, in which reference TRBV18 and TRBJ2-5 provide the parts outside the CDR3, is NAGVMQNPRHLVRRRGQEARLRCSPMKGHSHVYWYRQLPEEGLKFMVYLQKENIIDESGMPKERFSAEFPKEGPSILRIQQVVRGDSAAYFCASSPIPGQGIQDQYFGPGTRLLVL.

V gene TRBV5-8 combines with J gene TRBJ1-1; 8 bases align to TRBD1. Germline values: CDR1 SGHTS, CDR2 YDEGEE. Unmatched junction bases numbered 19, after V lost 3 bases and J lost 9 bases. The CDR3 has 17 amino acids. CDR3 DNA: TGTGCCAGCAGCTCGAGAACCGCGACGGACAGGGAGGAAAAAGCTTTCTTT. Amino acids: CASSSRTATDREEKAFF. Together with reference TRBV5-8 and TRBJ1-1, the CDR3 gives the full variable domain: EAGVTQSPTHLIKTRGQQATLRCSPISGHTSVYWYQQALGLGLQFLLWYDEGEERNRGNFPPRFSGRQFPNYSSELNVNALELEDSALYLCASSSRTATDREEKAFFGQGTRLTVV.

The chain employs TRBV6-2 or TRBV6-3 and TRBJ2-3; 8 positions agree with TRBD2. The CDR3 has 16 residues. The J segment lost 2 bases and the V segment lost 2 bases, leaving 6 bases of the junction unmatched. Germline values: CDR1 MNHEY, CDR2 SVGEGT. This chain's CDR3 is CASSYRRGVNTDTQYF. CDR3 sequence (DNA): TGTGCCAGCAGTTACAGGCGGGGGGTTAACACAGATACGCAGTATTTT.

There are a few counts of this clone. This rearrangement joins TRBV9 to TRBJ2-5, with D perhaps TRBD1 (6 bases). CDR3 length: 13 residues. V lost 0 bases and J 5 bases, leaving 8 bases between the germline ends. Germline values: CDR1 SGDLS, CDR2 YYNGEE. The CDR3, as DNA: TGTGCCAGCAGCGTAGCCCAGGGGGAGACCCAGTACTTC. Protein sequence: CASSVAQGETQYF.

V and J are TRBV24-1 and TRBJ2-5, with 10 bases lining up with TRBD2. Germline trimming cut 3 bases from V and 3 bases from J; bases unmatched to any gene: 3. CDR3 length: 15 residues. The germline CDR1 and CDR2 sequences are KGHDR and SFDVKD. The CDR3 DNA reads as TGTGCCACCAGTGATATAGCGGGAGGAGAAGAGACCCAGTACTTC. Protein product: CATSDIAGGEETQYF.

There are many counts of this clone. The rearrangement links TRBV10-3 to TRBJ2-5; the D gene could be TRBD1 or TRBD2 (5 bases each). The CDR3 spans 15 residues. Germline V gives CDR1 ENHRY, CDR2 SYGVKD. V lost 4 bases and J lost 5, with 17 bases in between. The CDR3 protein is CAISAQTGTWETQYF. In DNA, the CDR3 is TGTGCCATCAGTGCCCAGACCGGGACGTGGGAGACCCAGTACTTC.